The 15 T cell receptor beta chains presented below share a single source sample, sequenced in a study of shared clonotypes between healthy human individuals. Generated by immunoSEQ multiplex PCR, the TCRdb table keeps only in-frame clones and is missing some. In the table there are roughly 2,300,000 clones, less than 95% of which are singletons. Sequenced input: naive CD4+ T cells from PBMCs. The subset here: CD45RA+ positively selected. The receptors originated from a man between 18 and 29 years old in good health. Some clones in this sample may be carry-over from other donors' samples.

A few counts support this clone. The rearrangement uses TRBV5-6 and TRBJ2-5; D assignment may be TRBD1 or TRBD2 (5 bases each). CDR3 size: 13 residues. V was shortened by 3 bases and J by 1 base, with 7 bases between the two germline ends. From germline, CDR1 is SGHDT and CDR2 YYEEEE. The CDR3 region has the DNA TGTGCCAGCAGCTCGGGGCTCCAAGAGACCCAGTACTTC. Residues: CASSSGLQETQYF. Together with reference TRBV5-6 and TRBJ2-5, the CDR3 gives the full variable domain: DAGVTQSPTHLIKTRGQQVTLRCSPKSGHDTVSWYQQALGQGPQFIFQYYEEEERQRGNFPDRFSGHQFPNYSSELNVNALLLGDSALYLCASSSGLQETQYFGPGTRLLVL.

The chain links TRBV11-2 to TRBJ2-7, with 10 bases fitting TRBD2. The CDR3 has 18 residues. V lost 1 base, J lost 4 bases, and 13 bases stayed unmatched. From germline, CDR1 is SGHAT and CDR2 FQNNGV. The CDR3 loop is CASSLGRAGLAGAYEQYF. As DNA, the CDR3 is TGTGCCAGCAGCTTAGGTAGGGCCGGGCTAGCGGGAGCGTACGAGCAGTACTTC. The full variable domain, rest sourced from reference TRBV11-2 and TRBJ2-7, is EAGVAQSPRYKIIEKRQSVAFWCNPISGHATLYWYQQILGQGPKLLIQFQNNGVVDDSQLPKDRFSAERLKGVDSTLKIQPAKLEDSAVYLCASSLGRAGLAGAYEQYFGPGTRLTVT.

The rearrangement joins TRBV4-3 to TRBJ2-5; D unclear. Trimming removed 0 bases from V and 2 bases from J, with 13 bases in between. This CDR3 is built from 16 residues. The V gene's germline CDR1 is LGHNA and CDR2 YSLEER. The CDR3 is CASSQDLWQPQETQYF. DNA of the CDR3: TGCGCCAGCAGCCAAGATCTGTGGCAGCCGCAAGAGACCCAGTACTTC.

The chain joins TRBV29-1 to TRBJ1-2; D gene ambiguous. This CDR3 is 14 amino acids long. Trimming stripped 2 bases from V and 4 bases from J, with 14 bases between. The germline CDR1 and CDR2 sequences are SQVTM and ANQGSEA. CDR3 sequence: CSVESYGKSYGYTF. CDR3 sequence (DNA): TGCAGCGTTGAAAGTTACGGGAAAAGCTATGGCTACACCTTC.

The chain joins TRBV19 to TRBJ2-1, with unresolved D. The CDR3 sequence is 14 residues long. In germline, CDR1 is LNHDA, CDR2 SQIVND (reference sequence). Trimming stripped 1 base from V and 4 bases from J, with 8 bases between. CDR3 sequence: CASSIGRLYNEQFF. Written as DNA, the CDR3 is TGTGCCAGTAGTATAGGGCGCTTATACAATGAGCAGTTCTTC.

The chain carries TRBV5-1 and TRBJ2-7; TRBD2 agrees at 12 bases. This CDR3 has 16 amino acids. Germline-derived CDR1 and CDR2 are SGHRS and YFSETQ. V trimming: 0 bases; J trimming: 2 bases; junction bases outside the gene matches: 3. The CDR3 DNA reads as TGCGCCAGCAGCTTGGGACTAGCGGGGGCCGCCTACGAGCAGTACTTC. It yields the protein CASSLGLAGAAYEQYF. The full variable domain, completed using reference TRBV5-1 and TRBJ2-7, is KAGVTQTPRYLIKTRGQQVTLSCSPISGHRSVSWYQQTPGQGLQFLFEYFSETQRNKGNFPGRFSGRQFSNSRSEMNVSTLELGDSALYLCASSLGLAGAAYEQYFGPGTRLTVT.

The V and J genes are TRBV4-3 and TRBJ1-2; D might be TRBD1 (5 bases). The CDR3 extends over 16 amino acids. From germline, CDR1 is LGHNA and CDR2 YSLEER. V shed 0 bases and J shed 8 bases, with 19 bases lying between them. CDR3 bases: TGCGCCAGCAGCCAAGACCTGGCTGCTGGGGCCAGGGGCTACACCTTC. It specifies CASSQDLAAGARGYTF.

CDR3 coding DNA: TGTGCCAGCAGCTTAGGGCCACCCTCCGCGAGCAATCAGCCCCAGCATTTT. It encodes CASSLGPPSASNQPQHF. V and J are TRBV7-9 and TRBJ1-5; no firm D call. Germline CDR1 and CDR2: SEHNR and FQNEAQ (reference sequence). V lost 1 base, J lost 1 base, and 14 bases lay in between. The length of the CDR3 is 17 residues.

This clone was seen more than once but under ten times. V and J are TRBV6-6 and TRBJ1-2; no reliable D call. Germline V gene sequence: CDR1 MNHNY, CDR2 SVGAGI (reference sequence). This CDR3 contains 12 residues. The V end lost 2 bases, the J end lost 5 bases, and 6 bases lay between the germline ends. The CDR3 sequence: CASSYGAYGYTF. CDR3 coding DNA: TGTGCCAGCAGTTACGGAGCTTATGGCTACACCTTC.

CDR3 in amino acids: CASSSQAGGSYEQYF. The CDR3 DNA follows: TGTGCCAGCAGCTCTCAAGCGGGAGGCTCCTACGAGCAGTACTTC. The chain uses TRBV7-2 and TRBJ2-7; TRBD2 matches at 9 bases. The V and J ends lost 4 bases and 0 bases, in that order; junction bases with no gene match: 4. Germline V gene sequence: CDR1 SGHTA, CDR2 FQGNSA. The CDR3 covers 15 residues.

The rearrangement joins TRBV10-3 to TRBJ1-2; D is perhaps TRBD1 (6 bases). CDR3 length equals 10 residues. Germline CDR1 is ENHRY and CDR2 is SYGVKD. With 10 bases removed from V and 10 bases from J, the gap between germline ends came to 13 bases. The CDR3 sequence: CATRQEDYTF. The CDR3, as DNA: TGTGCCACCAGACAGGAAGACTACACCTTC.

This clone occurred once. The genes are TRBV6-1 and TRBJ1-3; no definite D call. V was clipped by 5 bases and J by 1 base, with 9 bases between them. The CDR3 covers 14 residues. Per the germline V gene, CDR1 is MNHNS and CDR2 is SASEGT. The CDR3, as DNA: TGTGCCAGCAGTCCCGGTAGGTCTGGAAACACCATATATTTT. Translated, it gives CASSPGRSGNTIYF.

The chain is built from TRBV14 and TRBJ2-6, with 8 bases matching TRBD1. The CDR3 is made up of 17 amino acids. With 2 bases clipped from V and 2 bases from J, the junction kept 5 bases outside the gene matches. Germline V gene lookup returns CDR1 SGHDN and CDR2 FVKESK. The CDR3 nucleotides are TGTGCCAGCAGCCAAAGTCAGGGGGCTGCTGGGGCCAACGTCCTGACTTTC. As protein: CASSQSQGAAGANVLTF.

The rearrangement links TRBV5-6 to TRBJ1-4; D is perhaps TRBD1 (6 bases). CDR3 length: 12 residues. Germline V gene lookup returns CDR1 SGHDT and CDR2 YYEEEE. Trimming stripped 5 bases from V and 8 bases from J, with 10 bases between. CDR3 DNA: TGTGCCAGCAGTTGGGGGCGCGAAAAACTGTTTTTT. Translating it yields CASSWGREKLFF. Variable domain in full (rest from reference TRBV5-6 and TRBJ1-4): DAGVTQSPTHLIKTRGQQVTLRCSPKSGHDTVSWYQQALGQGPQFIFQYYEEEERQRGNFPDRFSGHQFPNYSSELNVNALLLGDSALYLCASSWGREKLFFGSGTQLSVL.

The J gene is TRBJ2-7, the V gene TRBV5-1, with 10 bases aligning to TRBD1. This CDR3 is built from 14 residues. CDR1 and CDR2 from the germline V gene are SGHRS and YFSETQ. J lost 6 bases, V lost 2 bases, and 5 bases had no gene match. CDR3 nucleotides: TGCGCCAGCAGCTTTTTCGGGACAGGGGTCGAGCAGTACTTC. Residues: CASSFFGTGVEQYF.